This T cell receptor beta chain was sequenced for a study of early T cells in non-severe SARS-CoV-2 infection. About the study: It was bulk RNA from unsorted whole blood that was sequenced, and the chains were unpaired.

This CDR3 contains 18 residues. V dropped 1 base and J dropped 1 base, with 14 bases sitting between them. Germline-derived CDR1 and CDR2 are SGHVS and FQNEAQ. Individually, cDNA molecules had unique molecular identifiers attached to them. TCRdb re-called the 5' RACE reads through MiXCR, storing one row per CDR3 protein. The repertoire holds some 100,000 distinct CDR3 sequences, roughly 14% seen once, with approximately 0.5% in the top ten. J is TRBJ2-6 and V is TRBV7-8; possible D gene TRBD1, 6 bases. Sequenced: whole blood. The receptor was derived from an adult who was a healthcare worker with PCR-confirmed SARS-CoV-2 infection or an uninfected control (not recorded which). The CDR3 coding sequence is TGTGCCAGCAGCTTAGGGGCACAGACAGGATCTGGGGCCAACGTCCTGACTTTC. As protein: CASSLGAQTGSGANVLTF.